A single sample gave rise to the 13 T cell receptor beta chains below, sequenced in a study of blood T cells in healthy people across ages. A J-beta primer mix and a sample-barcoded 5' primer were used in a second PCR of roughly 6 to 12 cycles. MiXCR, run by TCRdb on the 5' RACE reads, gives a single entry per CDR3 protein. The table shows 1.5 million to 1.9 million distinct CDR3 sequences, with approximately 39% occurring only once. The source material was blood. The receptors come from a young woman in good health.

The chain carries TRBV5-1 and TRBJ2-3; possible D gene TRBD2, 6 bases. The germline CDR1 and CDR2 sequences are SGHRS and YFSETQ. This CDR3 has 15 residues. V was shortened by 4 bases and J by 2 bases, with 14 bases between the two germline ends. In DNA, the CDR3 is TGCGCCAGCAGCCGGGGACTTGCTAACACAGATACGCAGTATTTT. It specifies CASSRGLANTDTQYF.

The CDR3 DNA follows: TGTGCCACCAGCTGGACGAGGGGACAGGGGAACGAGCAGTACTTC. Translation gives CATSWTRGQGNEQYF. The chain carries TRBV15 and TRBJ2-7; 10 positions match TRBD1. This CDR3 region has 15 residues. Germline-derived CDR1 and CDR2 are LNHNV and YYDKDF (reference sequence). The trim removed 5 bases at V and 5 bases at J, leaving 9 bases unmatched.

This clonotype was counted only a few times. The chain couples TRBV20-1 to TRBJ2-7; no definite D call. Germline-derived CDR1 and CDR2 are DFQATT and SNEGSKA (reference sequence). V shed 8 bases and J shed 2 bases, with 16 bases lying between them. CDR3 length: 13 residues. CDR3 nucleotide sequence: TGCAGTTCACCAACAGACGGAACCTACGAGCAGTACTTC. It translates to CSSPTDGTYEQYF.

The chain uses TRBV3-1 and TRBJ2-1; D perhaps matches TRBD2 (6 bases). Trimming removed 6 bases at V and 0 bases at J, with 15 bases between. The CDR3 sequence is 16 residues long. From germline, CDR1 is LGHDT and CDR2 YNNKEL (reference sequence). DNA for the CDR3: TGTGCCAGCAGTCGCCCTAGCGCAAGCTCCTACAATGAGCAGTTCTTC. It specifies CASSRPSASSYNEQFF.

The chain carries TRBV7-9 and TRBJ1-1, with D tentatively TRBD1 (6 bases). Looked up from germline, CDR1 is SEHNR and CDR2 is FQNEAQ (reference sequence). The length of the CDR3 is 14 residues. The germline V and J ends were trimmed by 0 bases and 6 bases, with 11 bases remaining between them. The CDR3 protein is CASSLAIGGAEAFF. Here the CDR3 DNA reads TGTGCCAGCAGCTTAGCTATAGGGGGAGCTGAAGCTTTCTTT.

This clonotype was observed a handful of times. The J gene is TRBJ2-4, the V gene TRBV6-2 or TRBV6-3, with D possibly being TRBD1 (6 bases). Germline V gene sequence: CDR1 MNHEY, CDR2 SVGEGT. The CDR3 length is 15 residues. Trimming took 7 bases from V and 2 from J, leaving 15 bases between them. CDR3 region: CASNRTVRTKNIQYF. The CDR3 nucleotides read TGTGCCAGCAATAGGACAGTGCGTACCAAAAACATTCAGTACTTC.

The gene calls are TRBV7-9 and TRBJ1-2, with D uncertain. Per the germline V gene, CDR1 is SEHNR and CDR2 is FQNEAQ (reference sequence). The CDR3 runs to 12 residues. V shed 7 bases and J shed 3 bases, with 9 bases lying between them. The CDR3 is CASTSLDYGYTF. The DNA of the CDR3 is TGTGCCAGCACCTCGTTAGACTATGGCTACACCTTC.

This clonotype was seen a few times. The rearrangement joins TRBV27 to TRBJ1-1, with a possible D match to TRBD1 (6 bases). V dropped 2 bases and J dropped 5 bases, with 15 bases sitting between them. The CDR3 extends over 15 amino acids. CDR1 is MNHEY and CDR2 is SMNVEV in the germline V gene (reference sequence). The CDR3 protein is CASSLTGRGLTEAFF. CDR3 bases: TGTGCCAGCAGTTTAACGGGCAGGGGATTAACTGAAGCTTTCTTT.

This clonotype was found a few times. The chain couples TRBV6-6 to TRBJ2-5; 9 nucleotides match TRBD1. This CDR3 contains 14 residues. Germline-derived CDR1 and CDR2 are MNHNY and SVGAGI (reference sequence). With V trimmed by 4 bases and J by 5 bases, 5 bases remained unmatched. CDR3 residues: CASSSRTGDETQYF. The CDR3 DNA sequence: TGTGCCAGCAGTTCCCGGACAGGGGATGAGACCCAGTACTTC.

J is TRBJ1-5 and V is TRBV28; 10 bases fit TRBD1. This CDR3 has 13 amino acids. J gave up 6 bases and V 5 bases, and 1 base lay outside the gene matches. Per germline, CDR1 MDHEN and CDR2 SYDVKM. The CDR3 loop reads CASSDRGRQPQHF. The CDR3 DNA is TGTGCCAGCAGTGACAGGGGGCGTCAGCCCCAGCATTTT.

This clonotype was picked up one time. The chain links TRBV6-2 or TRBV6-3 to TRBJ2-1; D perhaps matches TRBD1 (6 bases). Between the trimmed V and J ends, which lost 0 bases and 5 bases, there was a span of 11 bases. Germline CDR1 reads MNHEY; CDR2 reads SVGEGT. This CDR3 is built from 15 residues. Here the CDR3 reads CASSYSQDSDNEQFF. DNA of the CDR3: TGTGCCAGCAGTTACTCTCAGGACAGTGACAATGAGCAGTTCTTC.

The gene calls are TRBV6-2 or TRBV6-3 and TRBJ2-7, with D possibly matching TRBD1 (6 bases). The CDR3 is 14 amino acids. V lost 7 bases to trimming and J lost 2 bases, with 15 bases between them. Germline values: CDR1 MNHEY, CDR2 SVGEGT. Here the CDR3 DNA reads TGTGCCAGCACACTTCCGGGACACCCCTACGAGCAGTACTTC. It yields the protein CASTLPGHPYEQYF.

The chain links TRBV7-2 to TRBJ2-7, with 7 bases fitting TRBD2. This CDR3 has 15 amino acids. The germline V gene encodes CDR1 SGHTA and CDR2 FQGNSA. The V and J ends lost 0 bases and 2 bases, in that order; junction bases with no gene match: 4. The CDR3 bases are TGTGCCAGCAGCTTAGCGGCTAGCGGTCCCTACGAGCAGTACTTC. Its protein product is CASSLAASGPYEQYF.